This T cell receptor beta chain was sequenced during a study of siplizumab effects on memory and regulatory T cells. Sequenced by immunoSEQ multiplex PCR; TCRdb stores in-frame clones only, minus some. Of roughly 3,100 clones listed, 55% are singletons. CDR1 is SQVTM and CDR2 is ANQGSEA in the germline V gene. This CDR3 is built from 13 residues. V lost 2 bases and J lost 0, with 8 bases in between. An approximately 6-day coculture at 37°C was performed with the mixed lymphocyte reaction cells. This clone has just a few counts. Its antigen is undetermined. The sequencing input was CFSE-low (dividing) CD8+ T cells sorted from an allogeneic mixed lymphocyte reaction. This chain connects TRBV29-1 to TRBJ2-7; D gene ambiguous. The TCR was taken from a human donor in good health; the cells came from an allogeneic mixed lymphocyte reaction. Some clones in this sample may be carry-over from other donors' samples. CDR3 amino acids: CSVETISSYEQYF. The CDR3 nucleotides read TGCAGCGTTGAAACAATAAGCTCCTACGAGCAGTACTTC.